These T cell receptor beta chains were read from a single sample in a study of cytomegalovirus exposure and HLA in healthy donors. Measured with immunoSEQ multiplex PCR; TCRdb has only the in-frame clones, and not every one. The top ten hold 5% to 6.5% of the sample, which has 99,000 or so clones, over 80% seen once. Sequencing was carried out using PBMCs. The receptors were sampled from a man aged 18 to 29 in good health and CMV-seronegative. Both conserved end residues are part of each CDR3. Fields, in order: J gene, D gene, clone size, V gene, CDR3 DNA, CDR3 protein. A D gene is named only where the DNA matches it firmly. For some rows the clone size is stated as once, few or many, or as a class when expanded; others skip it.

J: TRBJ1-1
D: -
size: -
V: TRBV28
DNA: TGTGCCAGCAGTTTACGGGTAGAGACTGAAGCTTTCTTT
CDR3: CASSLRVETEAFF

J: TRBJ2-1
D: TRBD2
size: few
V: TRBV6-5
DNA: TGTGCCAGCAGCCTTAGCGGGAGGGATGAGCAGTTCTTC
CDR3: CASSLSGRDEQFF

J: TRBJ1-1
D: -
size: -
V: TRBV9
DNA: TGTGCCAGCAGCGTAGATCCGCGGGGTGGGAACACTGAAGCTTTCTTT
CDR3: CASSVDPRGGNTEAFF

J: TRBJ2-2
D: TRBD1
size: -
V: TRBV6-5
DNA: TGTGCCAGCAGTTACTCGACAGGGCACACCGGGGAGCTGTTTTTT
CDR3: CASSYSTGHTGELFF

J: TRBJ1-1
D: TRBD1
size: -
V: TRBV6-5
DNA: TGTGCCAGTGCCAGGACAGGGCCGAACACTGAAGCTTTCTTT
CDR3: CASARTGPNTEAFF

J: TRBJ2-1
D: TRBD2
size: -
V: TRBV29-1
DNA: TGCAGCGTCTCTAGCGGGAAAGTTGAGCAGTTCTTC
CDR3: CSVSSGKVEQFF

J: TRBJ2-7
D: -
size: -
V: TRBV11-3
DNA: TGTGCCAGCAGCTTCGGTACAGGGCCCTACGAGCAGTACTTC
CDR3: CASSFGTGPYEQYF

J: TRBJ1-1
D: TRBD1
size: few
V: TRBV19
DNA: TGTGCCAGTACCGATCAGACAGGGGGGCTCACTGAAGCTTTCTTT
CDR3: CASTDQTGGLTEAFF

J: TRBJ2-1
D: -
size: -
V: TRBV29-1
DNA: TGCAGCGCGATGAAAGGGGAAGATGAGCAGTTCTTC
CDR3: CSAMKGEDEQFF

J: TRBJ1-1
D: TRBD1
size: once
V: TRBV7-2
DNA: TGTGCCAGCAGCCGGGGGGTCACCGGGACAGGGGGATTCACTGAAGCTTTCTTT
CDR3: CASSRGVTGTGGFTEAFF

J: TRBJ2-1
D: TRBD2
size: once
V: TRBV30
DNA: TGTGCCTGGACTAGCGGGAGTGGGGATGAGCAGTTCTTC
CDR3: CAWTSGSGDEQFF

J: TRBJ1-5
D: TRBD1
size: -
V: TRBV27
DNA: TGTGCCAGCAGCCGGACAGGGGGCGGTGAAGGCAATCAGCCCCAGCATTTT
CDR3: CASSRTGGGEGNQPQHF

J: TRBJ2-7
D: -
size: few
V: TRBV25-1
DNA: TGTGCCAGCAGTGAACAGGCAGGCAAGATCTCCTACGAGCAGTACTTC
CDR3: CASSEQAGKISYEQYF

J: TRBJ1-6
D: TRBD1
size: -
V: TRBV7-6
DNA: TGTGCCAGCAGCCTGGGACAGGGGTCTAATTCACCCCTCCACTTT
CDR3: CASSLGQGSNSPLHF

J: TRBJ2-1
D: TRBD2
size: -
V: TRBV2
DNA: TGTGCCAGCAGTGCTTCGGCTAGCGGGATTCCTGAGCAGTTCTTC
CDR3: CASSASASGIPEQFF

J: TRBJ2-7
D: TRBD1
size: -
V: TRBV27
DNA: TGTGCCAGCAGTCCCACAGGCCGGGACAGGGTCGGTGGCGAGCAGTACTTC
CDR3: CASSPTGRDRVGGEQYF

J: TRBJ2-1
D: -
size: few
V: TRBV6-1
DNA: TGTGCCAGCACCGAGGGGGAGGGAGTCCCCAATGAGCAGTTCTTC
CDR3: CASTEGEGVPNEQFF

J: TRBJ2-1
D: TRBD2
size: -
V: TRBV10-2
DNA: TGCGCCAGCAGCCTCGGGCTAGCGGGGGTTAATGAGCAGTTCTTC
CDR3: CASSLGLAGVNEQFF

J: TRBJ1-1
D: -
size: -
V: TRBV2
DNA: TGTGCCAGCAAGGAGTTTTTGAACACTGAAGCTTTCTTT
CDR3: CASKEFLNTEAFF

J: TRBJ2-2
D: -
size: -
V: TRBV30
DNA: TGTGCCTGGAAATGGTGGTCCGGGACCGGGGAGCTGTTTTTT
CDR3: CAWKWWSGTGELFF

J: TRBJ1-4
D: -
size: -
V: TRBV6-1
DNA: TGTGCCAGCACTGGGAGTGCAACTAATGAAAAACTGTTTTTT
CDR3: CASTGSATNEKLFF

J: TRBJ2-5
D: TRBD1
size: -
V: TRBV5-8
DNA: TGTGCCAGCAATATACAGGGGGCGGTCAGTGAGACCCAGTACTTC
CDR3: CASNIQGAVSETQYF

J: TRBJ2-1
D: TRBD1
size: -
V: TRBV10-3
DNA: TGTGCCATCAAACAGGGGGCTGACAATGAGCAGTTCTTC
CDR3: CAIKQGADNEQFF

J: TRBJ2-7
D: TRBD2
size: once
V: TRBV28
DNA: TGTGCCAGCAGTTCTACCCCCCAGCGGGGCCCTTACGAGCAGTACTTC
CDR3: CASSSTPQRGPYEQYF

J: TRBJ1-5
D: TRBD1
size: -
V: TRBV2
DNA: TGTGCCAGCAGGGCGTCAGGGGGTGGTCAGCCCCAGCATTTT
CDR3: CASRASGGGQPQHF

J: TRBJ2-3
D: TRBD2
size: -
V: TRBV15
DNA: TGTGCCACCAGCAGAGTCGGGAGGATTAGCACAGATACGCAGTATTTT
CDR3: CATSRVGRISTDTQYF

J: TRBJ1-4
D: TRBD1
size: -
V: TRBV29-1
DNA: TGCAGCGTCGCAGGGGGCCCTAATGAAAAACTGTTTTTT
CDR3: CSVAGGPNEKLFF

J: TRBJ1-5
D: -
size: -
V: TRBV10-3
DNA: TGTGCCATCAGTGACCGTGACAGCAGGGGCAATCAGCCCCAGCATTTT
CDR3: CAISDRDSRGNQPQHF

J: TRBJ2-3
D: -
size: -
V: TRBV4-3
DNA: TGCGCCAGCAGCCATCCGAAGGGGGAGCCCAAGGAGTCAGATACGCAGTATTTT
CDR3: CASSHPKGEPKESDTQYF

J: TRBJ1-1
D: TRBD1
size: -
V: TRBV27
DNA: TGTGCCAGCAGTACGACAGGGGGGAACACTGAAGCTTTCTTT
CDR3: CASSTTGGNTEAFF

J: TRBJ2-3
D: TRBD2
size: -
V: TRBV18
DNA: TGTGCCAGCTCAACAGCGGGGCCCCCTGATACGCAGTATTTT
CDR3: CASSTAGPPDTQYF

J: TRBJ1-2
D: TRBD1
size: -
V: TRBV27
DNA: TGTGCCAGCAGTTCGGGACAGGGGGCGTTCAACTATGGCTACACCTTC
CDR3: CASSSGQGAFNYGYTF

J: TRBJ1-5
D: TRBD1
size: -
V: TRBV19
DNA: TGTGCCAGTAGTGACCAGGGGGCGAGGGTTAGCAATCAGCCCCAGCATTTT
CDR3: CASSDQGARVSNQPQHF

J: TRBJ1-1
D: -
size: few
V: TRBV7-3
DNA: TGTGCCAGCAGGGACAGCAACATGAACACTGAAGCTTTCTTT
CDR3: CASRDSNMNTEAFF

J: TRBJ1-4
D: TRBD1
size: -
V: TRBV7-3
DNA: TGTGCCAGCAGCTCTACCGGGACAGGCGTTGGAAAACTGTTTTTT
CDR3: CASSSTGTGVGKLFF

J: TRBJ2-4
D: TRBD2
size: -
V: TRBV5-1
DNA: TGCGCCAGCAGCTCGGGGCGGGGGGATTCCAAAAACATTCAGTACTTC
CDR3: CASSSGRGDSKNIQYF

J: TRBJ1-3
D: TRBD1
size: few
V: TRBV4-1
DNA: TGCGCCAGCAGCCAGACGACAGGGCTCTCTGGAAACACCATATATTTT
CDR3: CASSQTTGLSGNTIYF

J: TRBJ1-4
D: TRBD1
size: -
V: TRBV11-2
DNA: TGTGCCAGCAGCTTAGGGCCAGGACAGGGAATTAATGAAAAACTGTTTTTT
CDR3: CASSLGPGQGINEKLFF

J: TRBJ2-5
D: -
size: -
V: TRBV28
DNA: TGTGCCAGCAGTTTCGGCGGGACCCAAGAGACCCAGTACTTC
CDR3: CASSFGGTQETQYF

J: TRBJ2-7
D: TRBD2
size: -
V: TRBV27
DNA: TGTGCCAGCAGTCCTTGGACTAGCGGATACGAGCAGTACTTC
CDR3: CASSPWTSGYEQYF

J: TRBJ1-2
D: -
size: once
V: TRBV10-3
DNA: TGTGCCATCAGTGAGTTCGGAGATGGCTACACCTTC
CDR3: CAISEFGDGYTF

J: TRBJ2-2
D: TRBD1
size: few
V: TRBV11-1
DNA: TGTGCCAGCAGCCGCAGACAGGGGGCAAGGACCGGGGAGCTGTTTTTT
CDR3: CASSRRQGARTGELFF

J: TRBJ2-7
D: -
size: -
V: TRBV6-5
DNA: TGTGCCAGCAGCGACGGAGAGGCCCACGAGCAGTACTTC
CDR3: CASSDGEAHEQYF

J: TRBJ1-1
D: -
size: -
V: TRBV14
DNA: TGTGCCAGCAACCAACTGGTAGGGGATAACACTGAAGCTTTCTTT
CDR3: CASNQLVGDNTEAFF

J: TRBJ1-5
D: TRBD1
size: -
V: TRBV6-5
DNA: TGTGCCAGCATGACAGGGGTGATTGAGAATCAGCCCCAGCATTTT
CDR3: CASMTGVIENQPQHF

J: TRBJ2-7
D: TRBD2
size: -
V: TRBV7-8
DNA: TGTGCCAGCAGGGATTCGGGGGCTAGCGGGAAGTACGAGCAGTACTTC
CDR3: CASRDSGASGKYEQYF

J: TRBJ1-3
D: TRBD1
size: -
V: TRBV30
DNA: TGTGCCTGGACCGGGAGGACAGGGGATGTTGGGGGAAACACCATATATTTT
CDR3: CAWTGRTGDVGGNTIYF

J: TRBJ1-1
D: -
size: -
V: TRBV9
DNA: TGTGCCAGCAGCGTAGCTGTGGACTGGGGGCCTGAAGCTTTCTTT
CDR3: CASSVAVDWGPEAFF

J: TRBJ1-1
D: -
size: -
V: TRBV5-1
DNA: TGCGCCAGCAGGCCGGACAAGAACACTGAAGCTTTCTTT
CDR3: CASRPDKNTEAFF

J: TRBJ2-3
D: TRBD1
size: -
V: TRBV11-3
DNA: TGTGCCAGCAGCTTAGCGGCCGGACAGGGGACAGATACGCAGTATTTT
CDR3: CASSLAAGQGTDTQYF

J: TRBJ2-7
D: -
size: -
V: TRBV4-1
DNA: TGCGCCAGCAGCCAAGGGACAGCGGCATACGAGCAGTACTTC
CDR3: CASSQGTAAYEQYF

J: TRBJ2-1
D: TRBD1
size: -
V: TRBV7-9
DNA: TGTGCCAGCAAGGGACAGACTTCCTACAATGAGCAGTTCTTC
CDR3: CASKGQTSYNEQFF

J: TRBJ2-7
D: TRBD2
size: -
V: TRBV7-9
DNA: TGTGCCAGCAGCTTAGTTACGCTAGCGGGAGTGGGAGAGCAGTACTTC
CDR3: CASSLVTLAGVGEQYF

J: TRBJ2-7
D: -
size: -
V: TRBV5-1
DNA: TGCGCCAGCAGCTTCTTGAGGGTATCCTACGAGCAGTACTTC
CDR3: CASSFLRVSYEQYF

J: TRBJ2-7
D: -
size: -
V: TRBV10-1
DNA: TGCGCCAGCAGTGAAGAGGGGGCCTACGAGCAGTACTTC
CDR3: CASSEEGAYEQYF

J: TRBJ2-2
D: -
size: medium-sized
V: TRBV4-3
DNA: TGCGCCAGCAGCCAAGAATTGAGTACGGTCACCGGGGAGCTGTTTTTT
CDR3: CASSQELSTVTGELFF

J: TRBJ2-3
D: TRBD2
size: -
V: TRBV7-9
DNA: TGTGCCAGCAGCCCCATCCCGGGGGGGACAGATACGCAGTATTTT
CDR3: CASSPIPGGTDTQYF